This TCR beta chain originates from a study of CD8 T cells in Susac syndrome. From blood CD8+ and CD4+ T cells, the TCR beta chain was sequenced. This clonotype was detected only a few times. RNA, at roughly 0.45 to 1 ug, was reverse transcribed with random hexamers. An immunoSEQ multiplex PCR amplified TCR beta CDR3 over 54 Vbeta and 13 Jbeta. In TCRdb, the immunoSEQ multiplex PCR reads were re-called with MiXCR into one record per CDR3 protein. In the table there are approximately 190,000 distinct CDR3 sequences, around 95% of which are singletons. The CDR3 loop spans 13 amino acids. Germline assignment: CDR1 SGHNT and CDR2 YYREEE (reference sequence). Trimming removed 3 bases from V and 5 bases from J, with 10 bases in between.

The chain links TRBV5-4 to TRBJ2-3; perhaps TRBD2 as D (6 bases). The receptor comes from a human donor with Susac syndrome. The sequenced sample was CD4+ T cells from PBMCs. This CDR3 is CASSSGRGDTQYF. CDR3 DNA: TGTGCCAGCAGCTCCGGGCGGGGAGATACGCAGTATTTT.